The 25 T cell receptor beta chains listed next were all sequenced from one sample in a study of OX40 agonist ivuxolimab in advanced cancers. The library was obtained by the immunoSEQ multiplex PCR assay. Entries here come from immuneACCESS through TCRdb and include only in-frame sequences with V and J called. Some clones fail to appear in such tables; in the studies checked, an unresolved V gene covers under half of the shortfall, and the cause of the remainder is unknown. Recorded for this sample are 77,000 or so clones; around 90% of them occurred a single time. Jointly, the top ten make up under 10% of the sample. The sample here was CD4+ or CD8+ T cells sorted from blood, taken in a trial of the OX40 agonist ivuxolimab. These receptor sequences come from an adult with an advanced solid tumor such as melanoma, head and neck, liver or kidney cancer.

J is TRBJ1-5 and V is TRBV4-3; D remains ambiguous. V lost 4 bases and J 0 bases, leaving 13 bases between the germline ends. Per germline, CDR1 LGHNA and CDR2 YSLEER. This CDR3 spans 16 amino acids. The CDR3 DNA reads TGCGCCAGCAGCCCTTCACCGAAAGATAGCAATCAGCCCCAGCATTTT. Amino acids: CASSPSPKDSNQPQHF.

V usage is TRBV7-9 and J usage is TRBJ2-5; D unresolved. The J call is doubtful: the DNA matches TRBJ2-7 better. The CDR3 has 17 amino acids. The germline V gene encodes CDR1 SEHNR and CDR2 FQNEAQ (reference sequence). CDR3 in amino acids: CASSLSGRMALIYEQYF. CDR3 coding DNA: TGTGCCAGCAGCTTATCAGGACGCATGGCCCTCATCTACGAGCAGTACTTC.

V is TRBV5-1 and J is TRBJ2-7; no clear D. The germline V gene encodes CDR1 SGHRS and CDR2 YFSETQ. The CDR3 totals 11 residues. Trimming took 4 bases from V and 1 from J, leaving 3 bases between them. In DNA, the CDR3 is TGCGCCAGCAGCATTTCCTACGAGCAGTACTTC. It yields the protein CASSISYEQYF.

V usage is TRBV15 and J usage is TRBJ2-7; TRBD1 agrees at 9 bases. Germline CDR1 reads LNHNV; CDR2 reads YYDKDF (reference sequence). V was clipped by 3 bases and J by 3 bases; unmatched bases: 6. The CDR3 covers 15 residues. The CDR3 DNA sequence: TGTGCCACCAGCAGGTGGACAGGGGTGGTCTACGAGCAGTACTTC. Translated: CATSRWTGVVYEQYF.

This clone was picked up a small number of times. Germline and junction disagree at one end, which may indicate a read error. The chain has TRBV5-1 and TRBJ1-2; 7 bases agree with TRBD1. CDR1 is SGHRS and CDR2 is YFSETQ in the germline V gene. CDR3 size: 13 residues. CDR3 sequence: CASSLGTVDGYTF. The DNA of the CDR3 is TGCGCCAGCAGTTTGGGGACAGTGGATGGCTACACCTTC.

The chain employs TRBV2 and TRBJ1-4; D is unclear. The CDR3 extends over 16 amino acids. V lost 4 bases, J lost 8 bases, and 20 bases lay in between. Germline V lookup: CDR1 SNHLY, CDR2 FYNNEI. CDR3 region: CASSVLGVWGGEKLFF. DNA for the CDR3: TGTGCCAGCAGTGTCCTCGGGGTATGGGGAGGAGAAAAACTGTTTTTT.

The chain employs TRBV9 and TRBJ2-1, with unresolved D. The V end was cut by 2 bases, the J end by 8 bases, with 14 bases between. The CDR3 has 14 residues. Germline V lookup: CDR1 SGDLS, CDR2 YYNGEE. The CDR3 DNA reads TGTGCCAGCAGCGTCCCGGGTCTTGCACATGAGCAGTTCTTC. Amino acid sequence: CASSVPGLAHEQFF.

The chain carries TRBV7-9 and TRBJ1-2; the D gene is possibly TRBD1 (6 bases). The CDR3 spans 14 residues. The germline CDR1 and CDR2 sequences are SEHNR and FQNEAQ (reference sequence). V lost 2 bases to trimming and J lost 6 bases, with 13 bases between them. CDR3 sequence reads: CASSLLDSGNGYTF. CDR3 nucleotide sequence: TGTGCCAGCAGCTTACTGGACAGTGGGAATGGCTACACCTTC.

V is TRBV7-9 and J is TRBJ2-3; TRBD1 agrees at 8 bases. Germline trimming cut 5 bases from V and 4 bases from J; bases unmatched to any gene: 8. Per the germline V gene, CDR1 is SEHNR and CDR2 is FQNEAQ (reference sequence). The CDR3 runs to 15 residues. The DNA of the CDR3 is TGTGCCAGCAGCCCAGGGGGCGGGGCCGCAGATACGCAGTATTTT. Translation: CASSPGGGAADTQYF.

The V gene is TRBV9, the J gene TRBJ2-7, with D unresolved. Germline CDR1 is SGDLS and CDR2 is YYNGEE. V was trimmed by 0 bases and J by 0 bases, leaving 10 bases between them. The CDR3 length is 15 residues. The CDR3 is CASSVGIGPSYEQYF. The CDR3 bases are TGTGCCAGCAGCGTAGGGATCGGACCCTCCTACGAGCAGTACTTC.

The chain recombines TRBV7-9 with TRBJ2-7; D unresolved. Germline loops: CDR1 SEHNR, CDR2 FQNEAQ (reference sequence). There are 14 residues in the CDR3. The ends were cut back, 4 bases at V and 2 bases at J, with 12 bases in the middle. The CDR3 DNA reads as TGTGCCAGCAGCTCCCCGCCCTGGACCTACGAGCAGTACTTC. Its translation is CASSSPPWTYEQYF.

The rearrangement uses TRBV6-1 and TRBJ1-3; TRBD1 agrees at 8 bases. V lost 6 bases and J lost 4; bases outside the gene matches: 8. There are 15 residues in the CDR3. The germline V gene encodes CDR1 MNHNS and CDR2 SASEGT. The DNA for the CDR3 is TGTGCCAGCAGCTATCAGGGGGCGCACGGAAACACCATATATTTT. Protein product: CASSYQGAHGNTIYF.

The chain is built from TRBV10-3 and TRBJ1-5; TRBD1 might be the D (6 bases). V was shortened by 10 bases and J by 5 bases, with 27 bases between the two germline ends. This CDR3 is 17 amino acids long. From germline, CDR1 is ENHRY and CDR2 SYGVKD. CDR3 sequence reads: CASRGQGPRGSDQPQHF. CDR3 in DNA: TGTGCCAGCCGGGGTCAGGGGCCGCGGGGTTCCGATCAGCCCCAGCATTTT.

This clone was observed a handful of times. This rearrangement joins TRBV7-6 to TRBJ1-2; a weak D match, TRBD1 (5 bases). V dropped 6 bases and J dropped 4 bases, with 15 bases sitting between them. The CDR3 has 14 residues. CDR1 SGHVS and CDR2 FNYEAQ come from the germline V gene. The CDR3 coding sequence is TGTGCCAGCAGTCTAGGGGACTCGGGCTATGGCTACACCTTC. As protein: CASSLGDSGYGYTF.

The V call is TRBV7-6, the J call TRBJ2-3, with TRBD2 matching 12 bases. From germline, CDR1 is SGHVS and CDR2 FNYEAQ. J gave up 1 base and V 4 bases, and 0 bases lay outside the gene matches. This CDR3 has 15 amino acids. As DNA, the CDR3 is TGTGCCAGCAGCTGGACTAGCGGGGGCACAGATACGCAGTATTTT. Its protein product is CASSWTSGGTDTQYF.

The genes are TRBV5-1 and TRBJ1-2; D call uncertain. The CDR3 has 17 residues. Germline assignment: CDR1 SGHRS and CDR2 YFSETQ. V lost 4 bases, J lost 5 bases, and 24 bases lay in between. Here the CDR3 DNA reads TGCGCCAGCAGCGCCGGAATTTACAAACTGGATCGATATGGCTACACCTTC. As protein: CASSAGIYKLDRYGYTF.

The genes are TRBV27 and TRBJ2-7; 8 positions match TRBD1. Germline values: CDR1 MNHEY, CDR2 SMNVEV (reference sequence). Unmatched junction bases numbered 2, after V lost 5 bases and J lost 2 bases. This CDR3 region has 13 residues. CDR3 in DNA: TGTGCCAGCAGTCCGGGACAGGCCTACGAGCAGTACTTC. It specifies CASSPGQAYEQYF.

The rearrangement uses TRBV5-1 and TRBJ2-7; a weak D match, TRBD2 (5 bases). CDR1 SGHRS and CDR2 YFSETQ come from the germline V gene. This CDR3 has 16 residues. V was cut by 4 bases and J by 6 bases, with 23 bases left in between. The CDR3 DNA reads TGCGCCAGCAGCCCAACAAACAGTCAATTAGAGGGCGAGCAGTACTTC. Translated: CASSPTNSQLEGEQYF.

The gene calls are TRBV12-5 and TRBJ1-2; TRBD1 matches at 9 bases. The CDR3 length is 14 residues. V lost 5 bases and J lost 5; bases outside the gene matches: 6. CDR1 is LGHNT, CDR2 FRNRAP, per germline. The CDR3 nucleotides read TGTGCTAGTGGTCCCCACAGGGGGCGGTATGGCTACACCTTC. Residues: CASGPHRGRYGYTF.

This rearrangement joins TRBV10-2 to TRBJ2-1; TRBD2 matches 13 bases. The CDR3 length is 16 residues. V dropped 2 bases and J dropped 5; count of bases not matched to a gene: 3. In germline, CDR1 is WSHSY, CDR2 SAAADI. The CDR3 nucleotides read TGCGCCAGCAGTGAGCCAGGACTAGCGGGGGACAATGAGCAGTTCTTC. It yields the protein CASSEPGLAGDNEQFF.

This clone was seen only once. The same CDR3 is also encoded by other DNA sequences in this sample. This chain uses TRBV5-1 with TRBJ2-7; 8 nucleotides agree with TRBD2. CDR3 size: 13 residues. The J segment lost 4 bases and the V segment lost 2 bases, leaving 2 bases of the junction unmatched. From germline, CDR1 is SGHRS and CDR2 YFSETQ. CDR3 loop: CASSFGGAYEQYF. In DNA, the CDR3 is TGCGCCAGCAGCTTCGGGGGGGCTTACGAGCAGTACTTC.

This clone showed up just once. The rearrangement joins TRBV5-1 to TRBJ2-7, with a possible D match to TRBD1 (5 bases). CDR1 and CDR2 from the germline V gene are SGHRS and YFSETQ. The CDR3 length is 14 residues. The V and J ends lost 0 bases and 0 bases respectively, with 7 bases between them. For the CDR3, the DNA is TGCGCCAGCAGCTTGGCGGACAACTCCTACGAGCAGTACTTC. Protein product: CASSLADNSYEQYF.

The V call is TRBV4-1, the J call TRBJ2-5; 7 nucleotides line up with TRBD1. The J call may be in error: the DNA end matches TRBJ2-7 better. Germline-derived CDR1 and CDR2 are MGHRA and YSYEKL. CDR3 length equals 13 residues. CDR3 amino acids: CASSPRDSYEQYF. The CDR3 DNA follows: TGCGCCAGCAGCCCCCGGGACAGCTACGAGCAGTACTTC.

This clone was detected only a few times. The chain recombines TRBV30 with TRBJ1-1; D is unclear. The V gene lost 5 bases and the J gene lost 4 bases, with 2 bases spanning the gap. CDR1 is GTSNPN and CDR2 is SVGIG in the germline V gene (reference sequence). The CDR3 runs to 9 residues. The CDR3 protein is CAWGTEAFF. As DNA, the CDR3 is TGTGCCTGGGGCACTGAAGCTTTCTTT.

This rearrangement joins TRBV19 to TRBJ1-4; D is unresolved. The CDR3 covers 15 residues. V was cut by 5 bases and J by 0 bases, with 10 bases left in between. Germline CDR1 LNHDA, CDR2 SQIVND (reference sequence). The CDR3 DNA reads as TGTGCCAGTAGTCCCCGGGTCTCAACTAATGAAAAACTGTTTTTT. It yields the protein CASSPRVSTNEKLFF.